The 29 T cell receptor beta chains below come from one sample, sequenced in a study of low-dose radiotherapy and immunotherapy resistance in tumors. A roughly 20-cycle PCR with a constant-region primer and V-primer adapter amplified TCRs. TCRdb analysed the reads with MiXCR anew, one entry per CDR3 protein. The sample has some 52,000 distinct CDR3 sequences; 33% are singletons. Indicated time point: after trial treatment. Treatment: LDRT plus nivolumab, ipilimumab, low-dose cyclophosphamide and aspirin (RACIN trial). Specimen: PBMCs, collected after low-dose radiotherapy plus immunotherapy. Receptors originate from a male donor with rectosigmoid adenocarcinoma.

There are many counts of this clonotype. This chain joins TRBV6-2 or TRBV6-3 and TRBJ2-2, with a weak D call TRBD1 (5 bases). Germline V lookup: CDR1 MNHEY, CDR2 SVGEGT. The CDR3 is 14 amino acids. Trimming took 0 bases from V and 7 from J, leaving 9 bases between them. CDR3 region: CASSYSGQGGELFF. The DNA for the CDR3 is TGTGCCAGCAGTTACTCGGGGCAAGGCGGGGAGCTGTTTTTT.

The V gene is TRBV27, the J gene TRBJ2-1, with 8 bases that match TRBD1. This CDR3 comprises 16 residues. J gave up 6 bases and V 1 base, and 8 bases lay outside the gene matches. Germline assignment: CDR1 MNHEY and CDR2 SMNVEV (reference sequence). Here the CDR3 DNA reads TGTGCCAGCAGTTTATTGCGGACAGGGATTGGCAATGAGCAGTTCTTC. Its protein is CASSLLRTGIGNEQFF.

To note about this clonotype: One base separates it from a far larger clone, so it is likely a read error. This chain uses TRBV12-3 or TRBV12-4 with TRBJ2-1, with a weak D call TRBD1 (8 bases). Trimming cost V 5 bases and J 10 bases, with 27 bases left between them. The CDR3 has 17 amino acids. The CDR3 DNA reads as TGTGCCAGCAGTCCCGGGACAGGAGAGAGGTGGGACTACGAGCAGTTCTTC. It encodes CASSPGTGERWDYEQFF.

The chain uses TRBV5-1 and TRBJ2-2; D tentatively fits TRBD1 or TRBD2 (5 bases each). The CDR3 contains 16 residues. Trimming left V 5 bases short and J 17 bases short, with 31 bases between. Germline CDR1 reads SGHRS; CDR2 reads YFSETQ. The CDR3 loop is CASRSDTGELCFFFFF. The CDR3 nucleotides are TGCGCCAGCAGATCGGACACCGGGGAGCTGTGTTTTTTTTTTTTTTTT.

Ten or more counts support this clonotype. The chain is built from TRBV5-1 and TRBJ2-5, with TRBD1 matching 7 bases. This CDR3 spans 14 amino acids. V lost 4 bases, J lost 0 bases, and 3 bases stayed unmatched. CDR1 and CDR2 from the germline V gene are SGHRS and YFSETQ. The CDR3 sequence is CASSPGTDQETQYF. DNA of the CDR3: TGCGCCAGCAGCCCCGGGACAGACCAAGAGACCCAGTACTTC.

At least ten counts were recorded for this clonotype. The J gene is TRBJ2-1, the V gene TRBV7-3, with 9 bases fitting TRBD1. The CDR3 sequence is 14 residues long. From germline, CDR1 is SGHTA and CDR2 FQGTGA. V shed 5 bases and J 5 bases; nucleotides not matched to a gene: 4. CDR3 sequence (DNA): TGTGCCAGCAGCGCGGGACAGGGACACAATGAGCAGTTCTTC. This sequence encodes CASSAGQGHNEQFF.

The chain is built from TRBV28 and TRBJ1-5; D may be TRBD1 (6 bases). The CDR3 contains 16 residues. V lost 3 bases, J lost 5 bases, and 17 bases lay in between. Per the germline V gene, CDR1 is MDHEN and CDR2 is SYDVKM. The CDR3 region is CASSFFWGASDQPQHF. CDR3 sequence (DNA): TGTGCCAGCAGTTTTTTTTGGGGGGCTTCAGATCAGCCCCAGCATTTT.

This clonotype was seen ten or more times. For the CDR3, the DNA is TGTGCCAGCAGCTTCGTTGGAGCTAATGAAAAACTGTTTTTT. It encodes CASSFVGANEKLFF. The chain employs TRBV13 and TRBJ1-4; no definite D call. CDR1 is PRHDT and CDR2 is FYEKMQ in the germline V gene (reference sequence). The CDR3 has 14 amino acids. Between the trimmed V and J ends, which lost 3 bases and 3 bases, there was a span of 8 bases.

This clonotype was detected once. This likely reflects a read error, since a far larger clone is one base away. The chain uses TRBV2 and TRBJ2-2; TRBD1 is a possible D gene (6 bases). The V gene's germline CDR1 is SNHLY and CDR2 FYNNEI. V shed 4 bases and J shed 0 bases, with 6 bases lying between them. The CDR3 is made up of 14 amino acids. The CDR3 nucleotides read TGTGCCAGCAGTGGGACAGCGAACACCGGGGAGCTGTTTTTT. Its translation is CASSGTANTGELFF.

The rearrangement joins TRBV21-1 to TRBJ2-4; TRBD1, as called in the table, went unchecked against the DNA. TRBV21-1 counts as a pseudogene. This CDR3 is 14 amino acids long. DNA for the CDR3: TGTGCCAGAATCCCGGAGACAGGGGAATCCATTCAGTACTTC. Translating gives CARIPETGESIQYF.

Comment on this clonotype: A far larger clone is a single base away, which makes a read error likely. The chain joins TRBV24-1 to TRBJ2-5, with 8 bases identical to TRBD2. The CDR3 runs 15 residues. The V and J ends lost 4 bases and 11 bases, in that order; junction bases with no gene match: 14. The germline V gene encodes CDR1 KGHDR and CDR2 SFDVKD. The chain's CDR3 is CATSDSGTSGNEQYF. CDR3 coding DNA: TGTGCCACCAGTGACTCTGGGACTAGTGGCAATGAGCAGTACTTC.

There are many counts of this clonotype. The CDR3 region is CASIESGPLLDTQYF. DNA of the CDR3: TGTGCCAGCATCGAGTCGGGACCCCTACTAGATACGCAGTATTTT. V is TRBV7-2 and J is TRBJ2-3, with D possibly being TRBD1 or TRBD2 (5 bases each). This CDR3 has 15 residues. The V gene's germline CDR1 is SGHTA and CDR2 FQGNSA. Trimming removed 7 bases at V and 5 bases at J, with 19 bases between.

The rearrangement links TRBV20-1 to TRBJ2-4; 15 positions match TRBD2. The V gene's germline CDR1 is DFQATT and CDR2 SNEGSKA (reference sequence). This CDR3 has 15 residues. The junction had 8 bases not matched to a gene; V was cut back by 6 bases and J by 8 bases. The CDR3 nucleotides are TGCAGTGCGACCGGGACTAGCGGGGGGTTTGACATTCAGTACTTC. Encoded protein: CSATGTSGGFDIQYF.

J is TRBJ2-7 and V is TRBV28; 10 bases are shared with TRBD2. After removal of 10 bases from V and 4 bases from J, the junction contained 10 bases not matched to a gene. The CDR3 has 14 residues. Germline loops: CDR1 MDHEN, CDR2 SYDVKM. CDR3 DNA: TGTGCCACCAGGAGGACTAGCGGAGGTTACGAGCAGTACTTC. Translated, it gives CATRRTSGGYEQYF.

The chain recombines TRBV7-2 with TRBJ2-7; D gene ambiguous. This CDR3 comprises 14 residues. From germline, CDR1 is SGHTA and CDR2 FQGNSA. V lost 4 bases to trimming and J lost 0 bases, with 10 bases between them. The CDR3 DNA reads TGTGCCAGCAGCTCGACTCTTAGCTCCTACGAGCAGTACTTC. Its translation is CASSSTLSSYEQYF.

This clonotype was observed many times. The chain joins TRBV19 to TRBJ1-2, with a possible D match to TRBD1 (6 bases). The CDR3 is 13 residues long. The germline V and J ends were trimmed by 7 bases and 7 bases, with 16 bases remaining between them. Germline V CDR1 and CDR2: LNHDA, SQIVND (reference sequence). In DNA form, the CDR3 reads TGTGCCAGTAACGACAGGAGTAGCGGTGGCTACACCTTC. Translation: CASNDRSSGGYTF.

This clonotype was detected ten times or more. CDR3 sequence (DNA): TGTGCCAGCACCGACGGCCACTCTGGGGCCAACGTCCTGACTTTC. Amino acids: CASTDGHSGANVLTF. J is TRBJ2-6 and V is TRBV6-2 or TRBV6-3; no clear D gene. V lost 7 bases, J lost 0 bases, and 10 bases lay in between. CDR3 size: 15 residues. Germline loops: CDR1 MNHEY, CDR2 SVGEGT.

The J gene is TRBJ1-1, the V gene TRBV20-1; no firm D call. V was clipped by 1 base and J by 1 base, with 13 bases between them. This CDR3 region has 15 residues. Looked up from germline, CDR1 is DFQATT and CDR2 is SNEGSKA (reference sequence). The CDR3 spells CSARAPRTTNTEAFF. In DNA, the CDR3 is TGCAGTGCTAGAGCTCCGCGGACCACGAACACTGAAGCTTTCTTT.

There are many counts of this clonotype. This chain joins TRBV12-3 or TRBV12-4 and TRBJ2-3, with 15 bases matching TRBD2. V shed 5 bases, J shed 6 bases, and the junction held 3 bases outside the gene matches. The CDR3 extends over 15 amino acids. The CDR3 nucleotides are TGTGCCAGCAGTCGGACTAGCGGGGGGGGGGATACGCAGTATTTT. Its translation is CASSRTSGGGDTQYF.

This clonotype was detected many times. The genes are TRBV2 and TRBJ1-5, with 9 bases that match TRBD1. The CDR3 length is 15 residues. V lost 6 bases and J lost 3; bases outside the gene matches: 6. Germline V gives CDR1 SNHLY, CDR2 FYNNEI. CDR3 DNA sequence: TGTGCCAGCAGCTCACAGGGGGCAGACAATCAGCCCCAGCATTTT. It codes for CASSSQGADNQPQHF. The full variable domain, in which reference TRBV2 and TRBJ1-5 provide the parts outside the CDR3, is EPEVTQTPSHQVTQMGQEVILRCVPISNHLYFYWYRQILGQKVEFLVSFYNNEISEKSEIFDDQFSVERPDGSNFTLKIRSTKLEDSAMYFCASSSQGADNQPQHFGDGTRLSIL.

This clonotype was picked up many times. The rearrangement joins TRBV6-2 or TRBV6-3 to TRBJ2-5, with D possibly matching TRBD1 (5 bases). Trimming took off 5 bases at V and 1 base at J, with 8 bases between the two ends. This CDR3 is 13 amino acids long. Germline V gene sequence: CDR1 MNHEY, CDR2 SVGEGT. The CDR3 nucleotides are TGTGCCAGCAGTGGAGACAGCCAAGAGACCCAGTACTTC. This codes for CASSGDSQETQYF.

This chain links TRBV9 with TRBJ2-3; TRBD2 agrees at 12 bases. This CDR3 comprises 16 residues. Germline trimming cut 3 bases from V and 5 bases from J; bases unmatched to any gene: 7. Germline-derived CDR1 and CDR2 are SGDLS and YYNGEE. The CDR3 region is CASSARTSGVGDTQYF. In DNA form, the CDR3 reads TGTGCCAGCAGCGCCCGGACTAGCGGGGTAGGAGATACGCAGTATTTT.

This chain links TRBV12-5 with TRBJ2-7, with TRBD1 identical over 7 bases. Germline trimming cut 6 bases from V and 6 bases from J; bases unmatched to any gene: 20. This CDR3 is built from 17 residues. Germline CDR1 reads LGHNT; CDR2 reads FRNRAP. The CDR3 DNA follows: TGTGCTAGTGGGATAAGATCGACAGGGTACCGCCCCAGCGAGCAGTACTTC. It is translated as CASGIRSTGYRPSEQYF.

This clonotype has at least ten counts. The chain is built from TRBV6-2 or TRBV6-3 and TRBJ2-1; 8 bases line up with TRBD2. The CDR3 is 16 amino acids. CDR1 and CDR2 (germline): MNHEY, SVGEGT. J gave up 6 bases and V 6 bases, and 13 bases lay outside the gene matches. CDR3 nucleotides: TGTGCCAGCAGGCCCCGCCGGTTGCGGGGGGTCAATGAGCAGTTCTTC. Protein: CASRPRRLRGVNEQFF.

CDR3 in amino acids: CASIGTGTYEQYF. In DNA form, the CDR3 reads TGTGCCAGCATTGGCACAGGGACCTACGAGCAGTACTTC. The chain carries TRBV28 and TRBJ2-7; a weak D match, TRBD1 (6 bases). Trimming took off 7 bases at V and 2 bases at J, with 12 bases between the two ends. This CDR3 contains 13 residues. The germline V gene has CDR1 MDHEN and CDR2 SYDVKM. The variable domain in full, completed from reference TRBV28 and TRBJ2-7, reads DVKVTQSSRYLVKRTGEKVFLECVQDMDHENMFWYRQDPGLGLRLIYFSYDVKMKEKGDIPEGYSVSREKKERFSLILESASTNQTSMYLCASIGTGTYEQYFGPGTRLTVT.

This clonotype was recorded at least ten times. This CDR3 reads CASSTGTGSYEQYF. The CDR3 DNA follows: TGTGCCAGCAGTACCGGGACGGGATCCTACGAGCAGTACTTC. This chain connects TRBV28 to TRBJ2-7; either TRBD1 or TRBD2 may supply D (5 bases each). V lost 5 bases and J 1 base, leaving 12 bases between the germline ends. The length of the CDR3 is 14 residues. CDR1 and CDR2 from the germline V gene are MDHEN and SYDVKM.

This clonotype was detected many times. The J gene is TRBJ2-7, the V gene TRBV29-1, with D possibly matching TRBD1 (7 bases). This CDR3 has 12 amino acids. Between the trimmed V and J ends, which lost 4 bases and 5 bases, there was a span of 12 bases. The germline CDR1 and CDR2 sequences are SQVTM and ANQGSEA. For the CDR3, the DNA is TGCAGCGTTGTTGGCAGGGGGGACGAGCAGTACTTC. Amino acids: CSVVGRGDEQYF.

With respect to this clonotype: A read error likely explains this, since a far larger clone differs by one base. The chain recombines TRBV10-3 with TRBJ1-2; no definite D call. The V gene lost 5 bases and the J gene lost 4 bases, with 14 bases spanning the gap. The CDR3 extends over 14 amino acids. Germline V lookup: CDR1 ENHRY, CDR2 SYGVKD. The CDR3 DNA follows: TGTGCCATCAGTCCGCCGGGGAACCTCTATGGCTACACCTTC. Protein sequence: CAISPPGNLYGYTF.

In its sample, this clonotype was seen a few times. This sequence joins TRBV2 and TRBJ1-1; no clear D. The CDR3 is 13 residues long. V was pared by 5 bases and J by 4 bases, with 11 bases between. Germline V gene lookup returns CDR1 SNHLY and CDR2 FYNNEI. CDR3 nucleotides: TGTGCCAGCAGTAAAACCGTCCCCACTGAAGCTTTCTTT. This sequence encodes CASSKTVPTEAFF.